The clone carrying this T cell receptor (beta chain) has only a few counts. Its antigen is unidentified. TCRdb reprocessed the reads via MiXCR and lists one record per CDR3 protein. The sample lists 650,000 to 900,000 distinct CDR3 sequences, about 30% occurring once. V shed 5 bases and J shed 3 bases, with 5 bases lying between them. The CDR3 covers 11 residues. The V gene's germline CDR1 is SGDLS and CDR2 YYNGEE. The data were taken from a study of T cell repertoires in cytomegalovirus infection. For the study at large: The authors used CMV epitopes that were HLA-C-restricted (recently identified) and HLA-B-restricted (well studied). An indication of both CMV infection and matching HLA type came from public TCR beta signatures. General study results and limits: CMV-specific HLA-C-restricted TCR beta clonotypes dominated the ex vivo response. The study identified carriers of CMV plus the relevant HLA from cumulative public TCR beta family frequency.

This clonotype was sampled from a human donor in good health (CMV status not recorded). Some clones in this sample may be carry-over from other donors' samples. The specimen was cultured CD8+ T cells from PBMCs, collected from culture after CMV antigen stimulation. The chain carries TRBV9 and TRBJ1-2; D uncertain. CDR3 bases: TGTGCCAGCAGGACGGACTATGGCTACACCTTC. This sequence encodes CASRTDYGYTF.